Reported below is one T cell receptor beta chain. Its antigen is still unknown. This specimen comes from a study of T cells in narcolepsy. At the level of the study: Healthy controls were enrolled alongside patients with narcolepsy type 1 or type 2.

Study observations and caveats: Autoreactive HCRT-specific and TRIB2-specific clonotypes were marked in same-patient CSF-versus-blood CD4+ comparisons. In some patient and control memory CD4+ samples, autoreactive clones were absent. Autoreactive clonotypes reportedly recurred in blood of same and different patients, not controls.

Germline CDR1 GTSNPN, CDR2 SVGIG (reference sequence). Trimming stripped 3 bases from V and 9 bases from J, with 15 bases between. The CDR3 runs to 12 residues. Sequencing was performed with immunoSEQ multiplex PCR; in TCRdb, only in-frame clones are kept and a portion is missing. Among under 35,000 clones listed, around 83% were seen once. The chain links TRBV30 to TRBJ2-7; D is ambiguous. This TCR was recovered from a human donor with narcolepsy. What was sequenced was CD45RA- memory CD4+ T cells from PBMCs. DNA for the CDR3: TGTGCCTGGAGCCCAGGACGAGGACGGCAGTACTTC. It is translated as CAWSPGRGRQYF.